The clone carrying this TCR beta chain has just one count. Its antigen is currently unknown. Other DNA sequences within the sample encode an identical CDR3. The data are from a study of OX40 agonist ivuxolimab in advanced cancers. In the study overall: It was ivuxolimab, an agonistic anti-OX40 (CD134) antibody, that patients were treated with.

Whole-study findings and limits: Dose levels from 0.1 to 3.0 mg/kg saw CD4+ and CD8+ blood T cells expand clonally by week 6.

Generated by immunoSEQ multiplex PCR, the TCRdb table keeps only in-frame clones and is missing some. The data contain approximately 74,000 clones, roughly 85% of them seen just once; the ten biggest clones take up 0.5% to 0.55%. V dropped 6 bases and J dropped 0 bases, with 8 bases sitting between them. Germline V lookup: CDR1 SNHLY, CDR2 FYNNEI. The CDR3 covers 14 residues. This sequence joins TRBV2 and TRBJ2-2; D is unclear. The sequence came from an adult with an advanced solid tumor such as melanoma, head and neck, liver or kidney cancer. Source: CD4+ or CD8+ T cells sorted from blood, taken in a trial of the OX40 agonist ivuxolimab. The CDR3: CASRTGTNTGELFF. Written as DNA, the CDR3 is TGTGCCAGCAGGACTGGAACGAACACCGGGGAGCTGTTTTTT.